This is a list of T cell receptor beta chains from one sample in a study of response to subunit inactivated influenza vaccine. MiXCR was run by TCRdb on the RT-PCR reads, yielding one entry per CDR3 protein. Of roughly 170,000 distinct CDR3 sequences listed, around 8.8% are singletons. The sequencing here drew on non-naive T cells sorted from PBMCs, taken on the day of vaccination. Source of these receptors: a man in his fifties who received an inactivated influenza vaccine. The CDR3 runs from the conserved cysteine through the conserved F or W. A D gene is named only where the DNA matches it firmly. Rows give clone size only sometimes, using once, few, many, or a class for an expanded clone.

CDR3 DNA | CDR3 protein | clone size | J gene | V gene | D gene
TGTGCCAGCAGTTACACCTCCCGCAGGTACAATGAGCAGTTCTTC | CASSYTSRRYNEQFF | - | TRBJ2-1 | TRBV6-5 | -
TGTGCCAGCAGTTTGGCGGCAGGTGTTTACTCTGGAAACACCATATATTTT | CASSLAAGVYSGNTIYF | few | TRBJ1-3 | TRBV28 | -
TGTGCCAGCAGTTACTCGTCTAGCGGGAGTTACGAGCAGTACTTC | CASSYSSSGSYEQYF | - | TRBJ2-7 | TRBV6-2/TRBV6-3 | TRBD2
TGTGCCAGCAGCCGTGGGATAGCAGGGTACCAAGAGACCCAGTACTTC | CASSRGIAGYQETQYF | - | TRBJ2-5 | TRBV11-2 | -
TGTGCCAGCAGCTTATTTCAGGGAGATTCACCCCTCCACTTT | CASSLFQGDSPLHF | - | TRBJ1-6 | TRBV7-2 | -
TGTGCCAGCAGTGGGGTAGCGGGAGTGAACAATGAGCAGTTCTTC | CASSGVAGVNNEQFF | many | TRBJ2-1 | TRBV2 | TRBD2
TGCAGTGCTAGAGAACCCGAACAGCCCCAGCATTTT | CSAREPEQPQHF | - | TRBJ1-5 | TRBV20-1 | -
TGTGCCAGCTGGAAGGTGGGACAGGGTAACAATGAGCAGTTCTTC | CASWKVGQGNNEQFF | many | TRBJ2-1 | TRBV12-3/TRBV12-4 | TRBD1
TGCAGGCCGGGGAGGGCAACCTACAATGAGCAGTTCTTC | CRPGRATYNEQFF | many | TRBJ2-1 | TRBV20-1 | TRBD2
TGCACCAGCAGCCAGAAAGTATGGGGCCTCCAAGAGACCCAGTACTTC | CTSSQKVWGLQETQYF | - | TRBJ2-5 | TRBV1 | -
TGCAGCGTCGGGACAGGGGCTGAGCAGTTCTTC | CSVGTGAEQFF | many | TRBJ2-1 | TRBV29-1 | TRBD1
TGTGCCACCAGTGATCCCGGTAAAGAAGAGCAGTACTTC | CATSDPGKEEQYF | - | TRBJ2-7 | TRBV24-1 | -
TGTGCCAGCAGTAAGGGGACAGGCTACACCGGGGAGCTGTTTTTT | CASSKGTGYTGELFF | few | TRBJ2-2 | TRBV7-2 | TRBD1
TGTGCCAGCAGCTTTGGAGGACACTATGGCTACACCTTC | CASSFGGHYGYTF | many | TRBJ1-2 | TRBV7-2 | -
TGTGCCAGCAGCCAAGGTCGTCTAGCGGGAGTCCGGGAGACCCAGTACTTC | CASSQGRLAGVRETQYF | many | TRBJ2-5 | TRBV14 | TRBD2
TGCAGTGCTAGTTTGAGACAGGGTATGAGCAATCAGCCCCAGCATTTT | CSASLRQGMSNQPQHF | - | TRBJ1-5 | TRBV20-1 | TRBD1
TGTGCCAGCAGCCAGGCACCTACGGGACAGGGGAACAATGAGCAGTTCTTC | CASSQAPTGQGNNEQFF | few | TRBJ2-1 | TRBV4-2 | TRBD1
TGTGCCAGCAGCTTGTCGCGGGGGTCCACAGATACGCAGTATTTT | CASSLSRGSTDTQYF | few | TRBJ2-3 | TRBV5-4 | TRBD2
TGCGCCAGCAGCCAAGGTCTTGGCGGGGGCTCCTACGAGCAGTACTTC | CASSQGLGGGSYEQYF | few | TRBJ2-7 | TRBV4-3 | TRBD2
TGTGCCAGCAGTTCGACCCTGGGACAGGGGGCTTTTTGGGGAACCTACGAGCAGTACTTC | CASSSTLGQGAFWGTYEQYF | few | TRBJ2-7 | TRBV12-3/TRBV12-4 | TRBD1
TGTGCCAGCACCCTGGGACTAGCGTACTACGAGCAGTACTTC | CASTLGLAYYEQYF | - | TRBJ2-7 | TRBV28 | TRBD2
TGTGCCAGCACTCTATCCAAGCCCCAGCATTTT | CASTLSKPQHF | many | TRBJ1-5 | TRBV5-5 | -
TGCGCCAGCAGTGAAATGTTGGAGAATCGCAATCAGCCCCAGCATTTT | CASSEMLENRNQPQHF | - | TRBJ1-5 | TRBV10-2 | -
TGTGCCAGCAGCTCGTCGGTGGGGGGACTGAGCTCCTACAATGAGCAGTTCTTC | CASSSSVGGLSSYNEQFF | few | TRBJ2-1 | TRBV5-5 | -
TGTGCCAGCAGCCCCCTGGGGGATAATTCACCCCTCCACTTT | CASSPLGDNSPLHF | - | TRBJ1-6 | TRBV4-2 | -
TGTGCCAGCAGCTTAGGACGCCGCCTCTACGCAGATACGCAGTATTTT | CASSLGRRLYADTQYF | few | TRBJ2-3 | TRBV7-9 | -
TGTGCCAGCCCTAGGCGGGACAGGGGGAAAGGGTACAATGAGCAGTTCTTC | CASPRRDRGKGYNEQFF | few | TRBJ2-1 | TRBV6-1 | TRBD1
TGTGCCAGCGCAGGAGATAGCAATCAGCCCCAGCATTTT | CASAGDSNQPQHF | few | TRBJ1-5 | TRBV28 | -
TGTGCCAGCAGCCCTTCGGACAGGGTGATTTTAGGAGAGACCCAGTACTTC | CASSPSDRVILGETQYF | many | TRBJ2-5 | TRBV14 | TRBD1
TGTGCCAGCAGCTGGGCAGACCCTGGGGCCAACGTCCTGACTTTC | CASSWADPGANVLTF | - | TRBJ2-6 | TRBV11-2 | -
TGTGCCAGCACCCCCCGAGGGAACACTGAAGCTTTCTTT | CASTPRGNTEAFF | few | TRBJ1-1 | TRBV6-2/TRBV6-3 | -
TGTGCCTGGAGTGTCCAGAGCTCCCATTACTTC | CAWSVQSSHYF | few | TRBJ2-7 | TRBV30 | -
TGCGCCAGCAGCAACCGGGATGGAGCTTTCTTT | CASSNRDGAFF | many | TRBJ1-1 | TRBV5-1 | -
TGCAGTGCTAGACCTGCGACTAGGGTGGGGCAGTTCTTC | CSARPATRVGQFF | - | TRBJ2-1 | TRBV20-1 | -
TGTGCCAGCACAAGAGGAGGAGGGGGGGTCTCAGATACGCAGTATTTT | CASTRGGGGVSDTQYF | few | TRBJ2-3 | TRBV19 | -
TGTGCCAGCAGTCCCCGGGGGAATAATTCACCCCTCCACTTT | CASSPRGNNSPLHF | many | TRBJ1-6 | TRBV12-3/TRBV12-4 | -
TGCGCCAGCAGCCAAGATTGGGGGGCCGGCACCGGGGAGCTGTTTTTT | CASSQDWGAGTGELFF | few | TRBJ2-2 | TRBV4-3 | -
TGTGCCAGCAGCTTCCATAGCAATCAGCCCCAGCATTTT | CASSFHSNQPQHF | - | TRBJ1-5 | TRBV5-5 | -
TGCGCCAGCAGCCAAGGGTGGGCCGAGCGGCCCCCGTTCTTC | CASSQGWAERPPFF | few | TRBJ2-1 | TRBV4-1 | -